Listed below are T cell receptor beta chains from one sample, sequenced in a study of regulatory T cells in long-lasting Graves disease. TCRdb re-called the multiplex PCR reads with MiXCR, one entry per CDR3 protein. This table holds some 250,000 distinct CDR3 sequences, 15% to 20% found once. A further study also used this sample, focusing on T cells in Graves' hyperthyroidism and ophthalmopathy.

The sequences come from peripheral blood mononuclear cells (PBMCs), collected at new diagnosis, from a patient treated with antithyroid drugs. The receptors come from a woman aged 25 to 45 with Graves disease. Both conserved end residues are trimmed from each CDR3.

J: TRBJ1-5
V: TRBV19
CDR3: ASSIDSGVEQPQH

J: TRBJ1-1
V: TRBV29-1
CDR3: SVVGRDEAF

J: TRBJ1-5
V: TRBV12-3/TRBV12-4
CDR3: ASRFGQGGDQPQH

J: TRBJ1-2
V: TRBV5-1
CDR3: ASRPGRVTDGYGYT

J: TRBJ1-1
V: TRBV5-4
CDR3: ASSLWALHTEAF

J: TRBJ1-1
V: TRBV3-1
CDR3: ASSRTDNTEAF

J: TRBJ2-1
V: TRBV14
CDR3: ASRRDTNNEQF

J: TRBJ2-7
V: TRBV2
CDR3: ASSGTVVEQY

J: TRBJ2-1
V: TRBV6-1
CDR3: ASSEARGGNEQF

J: TRBJ2-6
V: TRBV29-1
CDR3: SVDFGGGANVLT

J: TRBJ1-6
V: TRBV7-9
CDR3: ASSLAGVNSPLH

J: TRBJ2-5
V: TRBV6-1
CDR3: ASSEPAGGVARETQY

J: TRBJ2-1
V: TRBV18
CDR3: ASSLNTGDNEQF

J: TRBJ1-2
V: TRBV12-3/TRBV12-4
CDR3: ASNQDYGYT

J: TRBJ1-1
V: TRBV7-2
CDR3: ASSLDYPVLNTEAF

J: TRBJ2-5
V: TRBV19
CDR3: ASSSPGTASREAQY

J: TRBJ1-2
V: TRBV20-1
CDR3: SATTAEHGYT

J: TRBJ1-2
V: TRBV19
CDR3: ASSIDPTLNYGYT

J: TRBJ1-2
V: TRBV4-1
CDR3: ASSRPARVRDYGYT

J: TRBJ2-6
V: TRBV11-1
CDR3: ASSSRQVHSGANVLT

J: TRBJ1-1
V: TRBV2
CDR3: ASTLSASMNTEAF

J: TRBJ2-1
V: TRBV24-1
CDR3: ATSSSGPYNEQF

J: TRBJ1-1
V: TRBV6-1
CDR3: ASRASGDSTEAF

J: TRBJ1-3
V: TRBV6-1
CDR3: ASSPVTGSGNTIY

J: TRBJ2-5
V: TRBV5-1
CDR3: ASSEGVNLAGETQY

J: TRBJ2-7
V: TRBV5-5
CDR3: ASSLQGGSYEQY

J: TRBJ1-2
V: TRBV2
CDR3: ASSEGGYGCT

J: TRBJ1-2
V: TRBV20-1
CDR3: SGTRDRIAGYT

J: TRBJ1-2
V: TRBV6-5
CDR3: ASSYSRGPGYGYT

J: TRBJ2-1
V: TRBV25-1
CDR3: ASSDSWGIGYNEQF

J: TRBJ1-2
V: TRBV6-1
CDR3: ASSAPGELPNGYT

J: TRBJ1-2
V: TRBV5-1
CDR3: ASSLDRDRVT

J: TRBJ1-6
V: TRBV3-1
CDR3: ASSQDFTYSPLH

J: TRBJ2-7
V: TRBV12-3/TRBV12-4
CDR3: ASTETGDVYEQY

J: TRBJ2-5
V: TRBV6-2/TRBV6-3
CDR3: ASSYSRETQY

J: TRBJ2-1
V: TRBV4-1
CDR3: ASSQERTGGLNEQF

J: TRBJ1-1
V: TRBV4-1
CDR3: ASSQRSTGEAF

J: TRBJ1-2
V: TRBV12-3/TRBV12-4
CDR3: ASSFRTYGYT

J: TRBJ2-1
V: TRBV6-2/TRBV6-3
CDR3: ASSYSLGGYNEQF

J: TRBJ2-7
V: TRBV7-2
CDR3: ASSLDFSYEQY

J: TRBJ1-5
V: TRBV20-1
CDR3: SAQTAEGTQPQH

J: TRBJ1-5
V: TRBV20-1
CDR3: SAVQDSDQPQH

J: TRBJ1-1
V: TRBV4-1
CDR3: ASSAPTMNTEAF

J: TRBJ1-3
V: TRBV3-1
CDR3: ASSQDVGGSGNTIY

J: TRBJ2-1
V: TRBV7-9
CDR3: AISTAYNEQF

J: .
V: TRBV9
CDR3: ASSPRGVAEDNEQF

J: TRBJ1-2
V: TRBV10-1
CDR3: ASSESGKYGYT

J: TRBJ2-7
V: TRBV6-2/TRBV6-3
CDR3: ASSTTPDSRGYEQY

J: TRBJ2-7
V: TRBV12-3/TRBV12-4
CDR3: ASSLTGTGNYEQY

J: TRBJ1-5
V: TRBV5-1
CDR3: ASSLEQGSNQPQH

J: TRBJ2-2
V: TRBV20-1
CDR3: SAAPRLARNTGELF

J: TRBJ1-4
V: TRBV7-9
CDR3: ASSLGADEKLF

J: TRBJ1-1
V: TRBV27
CDR3: ASSWGQGSLNTEAF

J: TRBJ2-1
V: TRBV4-1
CDR3: ASSQPIRDGNNEQF

J: TRBJ2-7
V: TRBV27
CDR3: ASSPPPRQGYEQY

J: TRBJ1-2
V: TRBV9
CDR3: ASSVPPGQGFCGYT

J: TRBJ1-2
V: TRBV12-3/TRBV12-4
CDR3: ASSPARYGYT

J: TRBJ1-4
V: TRBV11-2
CDR3: ASSLGRSNEKLF

J: TRBJ2-2
V: TRBV7-2
CDR3: ASSFAAGELF

J: TRBJ2-5
V: TRBV20-1
CDR3: SALEVSQETQY